This record looks at one T cell receptor (beta chain) sequence and its context. Sequence at one end of the junction differs from germline and may be a read error. The sample holds other DNA sequences that translate to the same CDR3. As handled by the study authors: ImmunoSEQ gave junction-only sequences without quality scores, so filtering differed. TCRdb keeps only in-frame clones here, not all; method: immunoSEQ multiplex PCR. V, J and clone size derive from that table, while D and trimming were established from the DNA sequence. The data contain under 2.5 million clones, around 90% of them singletons. The record originates from a study of shared clonotypes between healthy human individuals. Per the germline V gene, CDR1 is DFQATT and CDR2 is SNEGSKA (reference sequence). The CDR3 spans 11 residues.

This TCR derives from a man aged 18 to 30 in good health. Some clones in this sample may be carry-over from other donors' samples. The sequenced sample was naive CD4+ T cells from PBMCs. This sample's subset: CD45RA+ positively selected. The chain has TRBV20-1 and TRBJ2-3; D is undetermined. CDR3: CSARHTDTQYF. The DNA for the CDR3 is TGCAGTGCTAGACACACAGATACGCAGTACTTT.